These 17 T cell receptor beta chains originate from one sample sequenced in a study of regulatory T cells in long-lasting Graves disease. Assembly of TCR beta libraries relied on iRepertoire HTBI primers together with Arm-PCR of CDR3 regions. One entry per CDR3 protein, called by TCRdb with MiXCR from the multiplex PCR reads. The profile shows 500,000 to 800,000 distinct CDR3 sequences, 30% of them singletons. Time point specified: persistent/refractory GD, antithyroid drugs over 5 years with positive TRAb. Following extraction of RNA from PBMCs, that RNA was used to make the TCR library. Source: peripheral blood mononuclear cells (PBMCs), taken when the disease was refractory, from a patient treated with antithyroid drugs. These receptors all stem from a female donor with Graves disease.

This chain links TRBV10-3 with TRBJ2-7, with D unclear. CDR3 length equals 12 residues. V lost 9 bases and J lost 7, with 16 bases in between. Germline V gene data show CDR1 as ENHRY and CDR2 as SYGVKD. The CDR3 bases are TGTGCCATTTTCCGGCCCGAAGGTGAGCAGTACTTC. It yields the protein CAIFRPEGEQYF.

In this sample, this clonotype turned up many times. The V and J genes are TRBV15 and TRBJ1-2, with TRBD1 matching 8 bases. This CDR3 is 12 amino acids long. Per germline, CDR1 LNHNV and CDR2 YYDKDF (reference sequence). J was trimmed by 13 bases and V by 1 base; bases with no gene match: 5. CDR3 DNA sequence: TGTGCCACCAGCAGAGGGACAGGGCTACCCACCTTC. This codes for CATSRGTGLPTF.

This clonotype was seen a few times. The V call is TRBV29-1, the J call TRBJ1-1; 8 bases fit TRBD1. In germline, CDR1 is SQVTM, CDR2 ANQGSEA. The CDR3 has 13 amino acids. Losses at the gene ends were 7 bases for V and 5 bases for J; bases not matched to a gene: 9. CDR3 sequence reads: CSADDRGQTEAFF. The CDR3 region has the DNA TGCAGCGCTGATGACAGGGGTCAGACTGAAGCTTTCTTT. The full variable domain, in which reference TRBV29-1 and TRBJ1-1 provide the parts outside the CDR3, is SAVISQKPSRDICQRGTSLTIQCQVDSQVTMMFWYRQQPGQSLTLIATANQGSEATYESGFVIDKFPISRPNLTFSTLTVSNMSPEDSSIYLCSADDRGQTEAFFGQGTRLTVV.

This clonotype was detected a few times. The chain's CDR3 is CASSVSGLESSGNTIYF. CDR3 nucleotides: TGTGCCAGCAGTGTATCAGGACTCGAAAGCTCTGGAAACACCATATATTTT. The chain couples TRBV2 to TRBJ1-3; D remains ambiguous. Trimming removed 4 bases from V and 0 bases from J, with 16 bases in between. In germline, CDR1 is SNHLY, CDR2 FYNNEI. This CDR3 contains 17 residues.

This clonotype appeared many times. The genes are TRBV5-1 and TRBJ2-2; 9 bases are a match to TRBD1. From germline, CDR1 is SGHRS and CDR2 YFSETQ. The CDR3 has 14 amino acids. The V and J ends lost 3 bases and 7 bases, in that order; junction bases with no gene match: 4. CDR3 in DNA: TGCGCCAGCAGCTCCGGGACAGGGAACGGGGAGCTGTTTTTT. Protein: CASSSGTGNGELFF.

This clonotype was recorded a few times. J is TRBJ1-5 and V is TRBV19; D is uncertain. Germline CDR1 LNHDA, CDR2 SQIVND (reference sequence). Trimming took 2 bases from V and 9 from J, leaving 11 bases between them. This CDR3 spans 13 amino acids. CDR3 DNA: TGTGCCAGTAGTATAAGTCCACGTCGGCCCCAGCATTTT. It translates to CASSISPRRPQHF.

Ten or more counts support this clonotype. CDR3 protein: CASSRRQGHSPLHF. The CDR3 DNA reads TGTGCCAGCAGCCGCAGACAGGGACATTCACCCCTCCACTTT. The chain combines TRBV11-2 with TRBJ1-6; 7 bases agree with TRBD1. The germline V gene has CDR1 SGHAT and CDR2 FQNNGV. The CDR3 length is 14 residues. V trimming: 5 bases; J trimming: 8 bases; junction bases outside the gene matches: 6.

The CDR3 DNA reads TGTGCCAGCAGTTACTCTGGTTCCCCCTCACGCTCTGGAAACACCATATATTTT. It encodes CASSYSGSPSRSGNTIYF. The chain couples TRBV6-5 to TRBJ1-3; D gene ambiguous. Germline CDR1 MNHEY, CDR2 SVGAGI. The V end lost 0 bases, the J end lost 0 bases, and 15 bases lay between the germline ends. CDR3 length: 18 amino acids.

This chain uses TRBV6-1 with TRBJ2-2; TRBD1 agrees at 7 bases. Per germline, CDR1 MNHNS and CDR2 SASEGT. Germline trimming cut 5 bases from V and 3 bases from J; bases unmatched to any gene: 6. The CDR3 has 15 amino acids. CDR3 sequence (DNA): TGTGCCAGCAGTCCTCTCGACAGGGACACCGGGGAGCTGTTTTTT. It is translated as CASSPLDRDTGELFF.

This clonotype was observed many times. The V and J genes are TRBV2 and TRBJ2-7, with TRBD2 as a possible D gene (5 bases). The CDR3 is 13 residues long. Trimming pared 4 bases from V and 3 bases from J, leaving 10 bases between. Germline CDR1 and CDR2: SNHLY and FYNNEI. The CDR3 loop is CASSVLASYEQYF. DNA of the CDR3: TGTGCCAGCAGTGTCCTAGCCAGCTACGAGCAGTACTTC.

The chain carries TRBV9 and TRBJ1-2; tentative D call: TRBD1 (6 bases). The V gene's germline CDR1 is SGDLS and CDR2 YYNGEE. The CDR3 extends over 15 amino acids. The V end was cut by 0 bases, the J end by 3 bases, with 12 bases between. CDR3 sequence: CASSVGHRVDYGYTF. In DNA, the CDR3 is TGTGCCAGCAGCGTAGGCCACAGGGTGGACTATGGCTACACCTTC. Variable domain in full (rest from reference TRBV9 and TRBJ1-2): DSGVTQTPKHLITATGQRVTLRCSPRSGDLSVYWYQQSLDQGLQFLIQYYNGEERAKGNILERFSAQQFPDLHSELNLSSLELGDSALYFCASSVGHRVDYGYTFGSGTRLTVV.

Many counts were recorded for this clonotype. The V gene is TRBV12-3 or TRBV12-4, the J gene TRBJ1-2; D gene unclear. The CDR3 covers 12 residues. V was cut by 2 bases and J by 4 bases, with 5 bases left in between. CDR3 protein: CASSLLGYGYTF. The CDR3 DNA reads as TGTGCCAGCAGTTTATTAGGCTATGGCTACACCTTC.

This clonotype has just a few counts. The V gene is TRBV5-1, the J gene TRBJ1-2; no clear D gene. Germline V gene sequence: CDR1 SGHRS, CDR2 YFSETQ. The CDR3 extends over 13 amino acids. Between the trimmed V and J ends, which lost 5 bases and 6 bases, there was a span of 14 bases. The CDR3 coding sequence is TGCGCCAGCAGAGTTGGTGGAGGCAATGGCTACACCTTC. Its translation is CASRVGGGNGYTF.

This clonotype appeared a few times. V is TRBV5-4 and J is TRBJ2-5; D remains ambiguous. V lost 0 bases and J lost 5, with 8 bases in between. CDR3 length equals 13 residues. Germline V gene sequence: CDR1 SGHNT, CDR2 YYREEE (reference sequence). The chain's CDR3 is CASSLVVGETQYF. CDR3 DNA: TGTGCCAGCAGCTTGGTTGTGGGGGAGACCCAGTACTTC.

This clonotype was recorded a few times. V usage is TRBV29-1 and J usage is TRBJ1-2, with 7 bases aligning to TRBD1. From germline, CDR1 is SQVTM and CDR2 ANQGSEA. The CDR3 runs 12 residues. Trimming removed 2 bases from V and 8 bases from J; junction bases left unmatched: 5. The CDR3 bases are TGCAGCGTTGAAAGAGGGGGCAACGGCTACACCTTC. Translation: CSVERGGNGYTF.

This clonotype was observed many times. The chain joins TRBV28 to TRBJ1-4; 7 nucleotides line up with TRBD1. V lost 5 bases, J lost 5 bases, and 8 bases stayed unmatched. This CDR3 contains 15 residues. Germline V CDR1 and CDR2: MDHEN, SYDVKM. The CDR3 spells CASSETGQRNEKLFF. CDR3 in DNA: TGTGCCAGCAGTGAAACGGGACAGAGGAATGAAAAACTGTTTTTT.

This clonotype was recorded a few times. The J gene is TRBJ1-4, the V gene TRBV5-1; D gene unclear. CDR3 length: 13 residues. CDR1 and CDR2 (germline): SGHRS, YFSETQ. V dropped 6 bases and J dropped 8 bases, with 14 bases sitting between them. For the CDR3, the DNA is TGCGCCAGCACCCCGAGGTTTGGCGAAAAACTGTTTTTT. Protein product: CASTPRFGEKLFF. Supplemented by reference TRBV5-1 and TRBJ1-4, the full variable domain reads KAGVTQTPRYLIKTRGQQVTLSCSPISGHRSVSWYQQTPGQGLQFLFEYFSETQRNKGNFPGRFSGRQFSNSRSEMNVSTLELGDSALYLCASTPRFGEKLFFGSGTQLSVL.